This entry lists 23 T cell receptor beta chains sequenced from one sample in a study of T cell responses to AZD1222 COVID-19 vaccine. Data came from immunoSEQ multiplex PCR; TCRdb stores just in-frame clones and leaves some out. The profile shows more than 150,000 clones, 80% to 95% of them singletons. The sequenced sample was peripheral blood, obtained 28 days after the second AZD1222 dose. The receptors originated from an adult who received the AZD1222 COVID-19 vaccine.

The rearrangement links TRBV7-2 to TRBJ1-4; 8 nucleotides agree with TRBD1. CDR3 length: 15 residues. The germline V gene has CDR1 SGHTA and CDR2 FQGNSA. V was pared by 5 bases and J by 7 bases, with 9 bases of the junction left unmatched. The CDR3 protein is CASSIRTGSGEKLFF. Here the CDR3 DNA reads TGTGCCAGCAGCATAAGGACAGGGTCAGGTGAAAAACTGTTTTTT.

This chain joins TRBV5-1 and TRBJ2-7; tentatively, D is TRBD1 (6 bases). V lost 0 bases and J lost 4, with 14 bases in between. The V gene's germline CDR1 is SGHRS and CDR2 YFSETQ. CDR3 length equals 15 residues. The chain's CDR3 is CASSLAGGAGYEQYF. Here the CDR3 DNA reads TGCGCCAGCAGCTTGGCTGGGGGCGCTGGGTACGAGCAGTACTTC.

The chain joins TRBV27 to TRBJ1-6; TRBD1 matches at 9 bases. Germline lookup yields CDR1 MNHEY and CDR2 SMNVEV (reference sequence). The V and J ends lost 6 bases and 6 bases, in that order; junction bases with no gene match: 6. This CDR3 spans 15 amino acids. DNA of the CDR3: TGTGCCAGCAGCGCCGGGACAGGGATTAATTCACCCCTCCACTTT. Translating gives CASSAGTGINSPLHF.

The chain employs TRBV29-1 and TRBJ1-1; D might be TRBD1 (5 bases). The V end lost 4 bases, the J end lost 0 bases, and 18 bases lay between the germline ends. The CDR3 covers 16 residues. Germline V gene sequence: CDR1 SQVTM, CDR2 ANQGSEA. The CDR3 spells CSVGYDPGHLNTEAFF. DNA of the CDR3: TGCAGCGTTGGGTATGACCCAGGACACTTGAACACTGAAGCTTTCTTT.

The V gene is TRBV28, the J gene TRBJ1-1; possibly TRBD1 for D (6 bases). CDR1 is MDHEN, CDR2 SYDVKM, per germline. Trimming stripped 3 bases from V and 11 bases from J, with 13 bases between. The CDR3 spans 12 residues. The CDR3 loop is CASSFHRDRAFF. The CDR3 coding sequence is TGTGCCAGCAGTTTTCACAGGGATAGGGCTTTCTTT. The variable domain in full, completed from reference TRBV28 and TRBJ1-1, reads DVKVTQSSRYLVKRTGEKVFLECVQDMDHENMFWYRQDPGLGLRLIYFSYDVKMKEKGDIPEGYSVSREKKERFSLILESASTNQTSMYLCASSFHRDRAFFGQGTRLTVV.

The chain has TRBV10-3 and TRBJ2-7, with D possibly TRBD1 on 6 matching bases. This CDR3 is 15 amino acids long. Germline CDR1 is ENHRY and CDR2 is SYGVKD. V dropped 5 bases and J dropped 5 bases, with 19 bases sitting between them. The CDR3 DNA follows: TGTGCCATCAGTTTTGGACAGCCCAGCGGAGACGAGCAGTACTTC. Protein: CAISFGQPSGDEQYF.

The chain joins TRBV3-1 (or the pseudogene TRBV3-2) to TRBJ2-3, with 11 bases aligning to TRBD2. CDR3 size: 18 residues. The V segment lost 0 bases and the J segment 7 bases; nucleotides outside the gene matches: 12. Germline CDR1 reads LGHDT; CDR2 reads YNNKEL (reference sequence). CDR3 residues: CASSQEKMILAGVYTQYF. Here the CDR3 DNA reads TGTGCCAGCAGCCAAGAAAAAATGATACTAGCGGGGGTGTATACGCAGTATTTT.

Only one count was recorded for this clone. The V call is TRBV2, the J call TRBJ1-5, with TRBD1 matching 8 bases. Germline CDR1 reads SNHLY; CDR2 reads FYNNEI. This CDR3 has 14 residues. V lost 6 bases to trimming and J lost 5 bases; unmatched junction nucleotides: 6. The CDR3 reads CASSAATGDQPQHF. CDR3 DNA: TGTGCCAGCAGCGCCGCGACAGGGGATCAGCCCCAGCATTTT. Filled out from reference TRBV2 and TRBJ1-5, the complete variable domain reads EPEVTQTPSHQVTQMGQEVILRCVPISNHLYFYWYRQILGQKVEFLVSFYNNEISEKSEIFDDQFSVERPDGSNFTLKIRSTKLEDSAMYFCASSAATGDQPQHFGDGTRLSIL.

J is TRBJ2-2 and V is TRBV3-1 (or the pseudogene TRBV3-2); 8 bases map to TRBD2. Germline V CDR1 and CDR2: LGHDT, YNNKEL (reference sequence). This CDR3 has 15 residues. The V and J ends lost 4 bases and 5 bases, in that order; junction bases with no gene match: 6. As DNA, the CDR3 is TGTGCCAGCAGCCCAAGCGGGAGAGGAACCGGGGAGCTGTTTTTT. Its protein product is CASSPSGRGTGELFF.

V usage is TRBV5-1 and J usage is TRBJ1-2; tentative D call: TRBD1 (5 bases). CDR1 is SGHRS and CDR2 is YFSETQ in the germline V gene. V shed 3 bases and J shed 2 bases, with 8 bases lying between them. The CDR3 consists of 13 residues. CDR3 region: CASSSGTNYGYTF. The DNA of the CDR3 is TGCGCCAGCAGCTCCGGGACCAACTATGGCTACACCTTC.

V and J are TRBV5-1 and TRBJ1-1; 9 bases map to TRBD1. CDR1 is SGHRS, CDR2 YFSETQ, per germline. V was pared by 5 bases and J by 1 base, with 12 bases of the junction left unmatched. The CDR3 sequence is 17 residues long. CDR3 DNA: TGCGCCAGCAGAATGCTATCTGGGACAGGGCCGAACACTGAAGCTTTCTTT. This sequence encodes CASRMLSGTGPNTEAFF.

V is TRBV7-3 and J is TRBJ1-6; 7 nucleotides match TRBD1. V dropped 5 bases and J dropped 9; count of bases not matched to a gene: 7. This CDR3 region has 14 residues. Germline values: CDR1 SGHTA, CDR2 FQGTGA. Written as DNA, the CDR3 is TGTGCCAGCAGCGAGACAGGGCGAGGTTCACCCCTCCACTTT. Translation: CASSETGRGSPLHF.

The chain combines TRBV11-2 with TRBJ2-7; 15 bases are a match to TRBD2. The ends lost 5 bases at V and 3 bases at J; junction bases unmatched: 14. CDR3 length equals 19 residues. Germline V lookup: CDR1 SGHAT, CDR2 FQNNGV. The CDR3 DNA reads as TGTGCCAGCAGCCACCTTGGGGGACTAGCGGGAGGTGGAGGCTACGAGCAGTACTTC. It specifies CASSHLGGLAGGGGYEQYF.

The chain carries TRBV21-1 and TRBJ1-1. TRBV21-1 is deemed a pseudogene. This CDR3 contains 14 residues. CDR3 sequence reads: CAIIPIEKNTEAFF. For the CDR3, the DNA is TGTGCCATCATCCCAATCGAAAAGAACACTGAAGCTTTCTTT.

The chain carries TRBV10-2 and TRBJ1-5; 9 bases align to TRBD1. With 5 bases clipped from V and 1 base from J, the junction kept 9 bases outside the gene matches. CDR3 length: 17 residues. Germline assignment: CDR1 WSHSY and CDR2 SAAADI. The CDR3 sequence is CASSFGQGWESNQPQHF. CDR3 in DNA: TGCGCCAGCAGTTTCGGACAGGGGTGGGAGAGCAATCAGCCCCAGCATTTT.

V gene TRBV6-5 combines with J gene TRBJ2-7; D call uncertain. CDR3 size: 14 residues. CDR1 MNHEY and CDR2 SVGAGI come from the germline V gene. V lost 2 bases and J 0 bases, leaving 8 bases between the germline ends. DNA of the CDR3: TGTGCCAGCAGTTACAGGCGAAGCTCCTACGAGCAGTACTTC. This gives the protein CASSYRRSSYEQYF.

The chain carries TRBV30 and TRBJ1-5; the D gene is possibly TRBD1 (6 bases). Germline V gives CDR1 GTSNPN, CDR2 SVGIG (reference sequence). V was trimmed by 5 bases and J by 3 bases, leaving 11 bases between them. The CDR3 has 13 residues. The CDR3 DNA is TGTGCCTGGGCCGGACAGATCAATCAGCCCCAGCATTTT. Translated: CAWAGQINQPQHF.

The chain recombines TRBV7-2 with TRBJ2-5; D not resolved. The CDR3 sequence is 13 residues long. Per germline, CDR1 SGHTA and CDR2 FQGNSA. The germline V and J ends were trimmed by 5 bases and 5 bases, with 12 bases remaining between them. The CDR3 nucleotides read TGTGCCAGCAGCCCCTCGACCGCGGAGACCCAGTACTTC. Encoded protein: CASSPSTAETQYF. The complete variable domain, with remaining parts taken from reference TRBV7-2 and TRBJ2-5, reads GAGVSQSPSNKVTEKGKDVELRCDPISGHTALYWYRQSLGQGLEFLIYFQGNSAPDKSGLPSDRFSAERTGGSVSTLTIQRTQQEDSAVYLCASSPSTAETQYFGPGTRLLVL.

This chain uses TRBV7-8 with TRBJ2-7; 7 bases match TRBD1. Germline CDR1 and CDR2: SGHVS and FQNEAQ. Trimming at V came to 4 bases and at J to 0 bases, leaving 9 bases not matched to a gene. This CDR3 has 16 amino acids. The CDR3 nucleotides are TGTGCCAGCAGCTCTCTAATGGGACAGCCCTCCTACGAGCAGTACTTC. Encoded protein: CASSSLMGQPSYEQYF.

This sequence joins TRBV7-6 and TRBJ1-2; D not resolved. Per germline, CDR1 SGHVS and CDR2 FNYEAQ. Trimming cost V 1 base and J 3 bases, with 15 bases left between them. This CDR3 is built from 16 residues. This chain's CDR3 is CASSLVGRNGDYGYTF. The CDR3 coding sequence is TGTGCCAGCAGCTTAGTCGGAAGAAATGGGGACTATGGCTACACCTTC.

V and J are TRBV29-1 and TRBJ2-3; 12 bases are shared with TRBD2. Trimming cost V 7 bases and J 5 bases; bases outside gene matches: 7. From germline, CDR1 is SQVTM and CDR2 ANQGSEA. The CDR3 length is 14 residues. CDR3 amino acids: CSARTSGVGDTQYF. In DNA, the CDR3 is TGCAGCGCCCGGACTAGCGGGGTAGGAGATACGCAGTATTTT.

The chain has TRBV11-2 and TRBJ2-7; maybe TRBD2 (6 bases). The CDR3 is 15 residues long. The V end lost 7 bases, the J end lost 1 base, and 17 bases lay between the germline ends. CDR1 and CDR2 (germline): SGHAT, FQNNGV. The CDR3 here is CASTLLGSGSYEQYF. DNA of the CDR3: TGTGCCAGCACCCTACTAGGGAGCGGGTCCTACGAGCAGTACTTC.

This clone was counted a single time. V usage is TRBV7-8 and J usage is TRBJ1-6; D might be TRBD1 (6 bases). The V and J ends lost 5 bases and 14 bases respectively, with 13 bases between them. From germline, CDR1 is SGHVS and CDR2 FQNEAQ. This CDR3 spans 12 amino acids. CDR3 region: CASSRDKGALHF. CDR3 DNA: TGTGCCAGCAGCCGGGACAAGGGAGCCCTCCACTTT.